These T cell receptor beta chains were read from a single sample in a study of vaccination effects on CD4 cells after COVID-19. These receptors lack a known antigen. This table comes from immunoSEQ multiplex PCR, and its TCRdb copy is limited to in-frame clones, with some not included. The data show 40,000 to 45,000 clones, around 68% seen once. The input for sequencing was CD4+ T cells from PBMCs cultured with HCoV-OC43 spike peptides, taken before COVID-19 vaccination. These receptors were taken from a human donor who received a COVID-19 vaccine. Both conserved end residues are part of each CDR3. D genes are given only for firm matches. Expanded clones get a size class; other rows say once, few or many, or leave the size out.

>TRBJ2-7|.|TRBD1|TRBV2
CASSVPGTGGSGEQYF
TGTGCCAGCAGTGTCCCCGGGACAGGGGGCTCTGGGGAGCAGTACTTC
>TRBJ1-2|few|TRBD1|TRBV2
CASRVGQGVGGYTF
TGTGCCAGCAGGGTGGGACAGGGGGTTGGTGGCTACACCTTC
>TRBJ2-3|.|.|TRBV28
CASTRDLGTDTQYF
TGTGCCAGCACCCGGGACCTCGGCACAGATACGCAGTATTTT
>TRBJ1-5|.|.|TRBV5-1
CASRKDSSNQPQHF
TGCGCCAGCAGGAAGGACAGTAGCAATCAGCCCCAGCATTTT
>TRBJ1-2|.|TRBD1|TRBV9
CASSVQGVQGYTF
TGTGCCAGCAGCGTACAGGGGGTGCAGGGCTACACCTTC
>TRBJ2-2|.|.|TRBV6-5
CASSRTDMLGELFF
TGTGCCAGCAGCCGGACAGATATGCTCGGGGAGCTGTTTTTT
>TRBJ2-7|.|.|TRBV3-1/TRBV3-2
CASSPRTSYPHEQYF
TGTGCCAGCAGCCCCCGTACTAGTTACCCCCACGAGCAGTACTTC
>TRBJ2-3|.|.|TRBV5-4
CASSQTARDTQYF
TGTGCCAGCAGCCAGACTGCCCGGGATACGCAGTATTTT
>TRBJ2-1|.|.|TRBV6-9
CASKGGGSLLEQFF
TGTGCCAGCAAAGGTGGGGGTTCCCTGTTGGAGCAGTTCTTC
>TRBJ1-2|.|.|TRBV28
CASTIKGGGSTF
TGTGCCAGCACCATAAAGGGGGGGGGTTCCACCTTC
>TRBJ2-2|.|.|TRBV10-3
CAISESPNTGELFF
TGTGCCATCAGTGAGTCCCCGAACACCGGGGAGCTGTTTTTT
>TRBJ1-3|.|.|TRBV30
CAWSDKGPPGNTIYF
TGTGCCTGGAGTGATAAGGGCCCTCCTGGAAACACCATATATTTT
>TRBJ2-5|.|.|TRBV5-1
CASSALGTPQETQYF
TGCGCCAGCAGCGCCCTCGGGACACCCCAAGAGACCCAGTACTTC
>TRBJ2-3|.|.|TRBV2
CASRPLAHADTQYF
TGTGCCAGCAGGCCACTAGCCCACGCAGATACGCAGTATTTT
>TRBJ1-4|.|.|TRBV4-2
CASSQVGSDEKLFF
TGTGCCAGCAGCCAAGTCGGGTCAGATGAAAAACTGTTTTTT
>TRBJ2-7|.|.|TRBV30
CAWSVSGYEQYF
TGTGCCTGGAGTGTGTCCGGTTACGAGCAGTACTTC
>TRBJ2-7|.|TRBD1|TRBV9
CASSGQGEQYF
TGTGCCAGCAGCGGACAGGGCGAGCAGTACTTC
>TRBJ2-2|.|TRBD1|TRBV7-6
CASSFPGQGAIGELFF
TGTGCCAGCAGCTTCCCGGGACAGGGGGCGATCGGGGAGCTGTTTTTT
>TRBJ1-1|.|TRBD1|TRBV7-4
CASSSDRETEAFF
TGTGCCAGCAGCTCGGACAGGGAAACTGAAGCTTTCTTT
>TRBJ2-5|once|.|TRBV18
CASSLEETQYF
TGTGCCAGCTCACTGGAGGAGACCCAGTACTTC
>TRBJ2-2|.|TRBD2|TRBV7-2
CASSLRGLAGLRNTGELFF
TGTGCCAGCAGCTTAAGGGGACTAGCGGGACTCCGTAACACCGGGGAGCTGTTTTTT
>TRBJ1-3|.|.|TRBV20-1
CSASHPNTIYF
TGCAGTGCTAGTCATCCAAACACCATATATTTT
>TRBJ1-2|.|.|TRBV10-3
CAISESAGDSRGYTF
TGTGCCATCAGTGAGTCGGCGGGGGACTCCCGTGGCTACACCTTC
>TRBJ2-7|.|.|TRBV28
CASGPNYEQYF
TGTGCCAGCGGCCCTAACTACGAGCAGTACTTC
>TRBJ2-7|.|TRBD2|TRBV5-1
CASSTSLAGGAYEQYF
TGCGCCAGCAGCACATCGTTAGCGGGCGGTGCCTACGAGCAGTACTTC
>TRBJ2-2|.|.|TRBV18
CASSLGGNTGELFF
TGTGCCAGCTCACTTGGGGGTAACACCGGGGAGCTGTTTTTT
>TRBJ1-3|.|.|TRBV7-2
CASSSKNRVLGNTIYF
TGTGCCAGCAGCTCCAAGAACAGGGTGTTGGGAAACACCATATATTTT
>TRBJ1-1|.|.|TRBV7-9
CASSPSTVNTEAFF
TGTGCCAGCAGCCCATCGACAGTGAACACTGAAGCTTTCTTT
>TRBJ1-2|.|.|TRBV30
CAWSSDGTKSVGYTF
TGTGCCTGGAGTTCGGACGGAACCAAGTCGGTTGGCTACACCTTC
>TRBJ2-7|few|.|TRBV27
CASSIRAPYEQYF
TGTGCCAGCAGCATCCGGGCTCCCTACGAGCAGTACTTC
>TRBJ1-1|once|.|TRBV12-3/TRBV12-4
CASSLENTEAFF
TGTGCCAGCAGTTTAGAGAACACTGAAGCTTTCTTT
>TRBJ2-3|.|TRBD1|TRBV28
CASSVRQGLKDADTQYF
TGTGCCAGCAGTGTACGACAGGGGCTAAAGGACGCAGATACGCAGTATTTT
>TRBJ2-1|once|.|TRBV18
CASSPTQGLVRNEQFF
TGTGCCAGCTCACCTACTCAGGGGTTAGTTAGGAATGAGCAGTTCTTC
>TRBJ1-6|.|TRBD1|TRBV6-2/TRBV6-3
CASSYSTGSSPLHF
TGTGCCAGCAGTTACTCGACAGGGAGTTCACCCCTCCACTTT
>TRBJ2-7|.|TRBD2|TRBV28
CASSLPTLAGSLHEQYF
TGTGCCAGCAGTCTTCCTACCCTAGCGGGAAGTCTCCACGAGCAGTACTTC
>TRBJ2-3|.|.|TRBV10-2
CASSPKSGLTLDTQYF
TGCGCCAGCAGTCCTAAAAGCGGGCTCACATTAGATACGCAGTATTTT
>TRBJ2-7|.|TRBD2|TRBV19
CASSRTGTSGVSYEQYF
TGTGCCAGTAGTAGAACCGGGACTAGCGGGGTATCCTACGAGCAGTACTTC
>TRBJ2-7|few|TRBD2|TRBV2
CASSDPGLVVYEQYF
TGTGCCAGCAGTGACCCGGGACTAGTTGTCTACGAGCAGTACTTC
>TRBJ2-4|once|.|TRBV6-2/TRBV6-3
CASSRRLTGTSDIQYF
TGTGCCAGCAGTCGACGACTCACCGGGACATCGGACATTCAGTACTTC
>TRBJ1-2|few|TRBD1|TRBV4-1
CASSRQPRQGSGGYTF
TGCGCCAGCAGCCGCCAACCCCGACAGGGAAGTGGTGGCTACACCTTC
>TRBJ1-3|.|.|TRBV4-1
CASSQGAGRSGNTIYF
TGCGCCAGCAGCCAAGGAGCGGGGCGGTCTGGAAACACCATATATTTT
>TRBJ2-1|.|.|TRBV28
CASSTTAVSYNEQFF
TGTGCCAGCAGCACCACAGCAGTCTCCTACAATGAGCAGTTCTTC